A single sample gave rise to the 28 T cell receptor beta chains below, sequenced in a study of graft-versus-host responses after intestinal transplantation. Plating combined 200,000 CFSE-labeled responder cells with 200,000 irradiated, violet-dye-labeled stimulator cells. Data came from immunoSEQ multiplex PCR; TCRdb stores just in-frame clones and leaves some out. This repertoire shows approximately 1,800 clones, 35% to 45% found once; its top ten account for about 8.4%. The specimen was alloreactive CD8+ T cells from a mixed lymphocyte reaction culture, collected before transplantation. As to subset: CFSE-low proliferating T cells sorted from approximately six-day pre-transplant mixed lymphocyte reaction (GvH or HvG direction). These receptors originate from a human patient who was an organ donor for intestinal transplantation.

This clone has a handful of counts. The rearrangement links TRBV11-2 to TRBJ1-6; TRBD1 might be the D (5 bases). The ends were cut back, 1 base at V and 0 bases at J, with 13 bases in the middle. Germline assignment: CDR1 SGHAT and CDR2 FQNNGV. There are 18 residues in the CDR3. In DNA, the CDR3 is TGTGCCAGCAGCTTAGCCCTTGAGGGACTCTCCTATAATTCACCCCTCCACTTT. It is translated as CASSLALEGLSYNSPLHF.

V is TRBV11-3 and J is TRBJ2-7; 8 positions match TRBD1. V lost 2 bases, J lost 2 bases, and 2 bases stayed unmatched. The length of the CDR3 is 14 residues. Germline lookup yields CDR1 SGHNT and CDR2 YENEEA. CDR3 protein: CASSLMDRAYEQYF. In nucleotides, the CDR3 is TGTGCCAGCAGCTTAATGGACAGGGCCTACGAGCAGTACTTC.

The chain has TRBV7-9 and TRBJ1-5; tentative D call: TRBD1 (6 bases). The CDR3 runs to 16 residues. Germline V gene data show CDR1 as SEHNR and CDR2 as FQNEAQ (reference sequence). The V end was cut by 2 bases, the J end by 5 bases, with 16 bases between. The CDR3 DNA reads TGTGCCAGCAGCTTAAGTACAGGGCCGGGGGATCAGCCCCAGCATTTT. Protein: CASSLSTGPGDQPQHF.

This chain uses TRBV2 with TRBJ1-2; D is perhaps TRBD1 (5 bases). This CDR3 comprises 16 residues. Trimming cost V 10 bases and J 0 bases, with 21 bases left between them. Germline CDR1 and CDR2: SNHLY and FYNNEI. This CDR3 reads CAILKGGADPNYGYTF. The CDR3 bases are TGTGCCATCTTAAAAGGCGGGGCGGACCCTAACTATGGCTACACCTTC.

This clone turned up a few times. A much larger clone sits a single nucleotide away, making a read error possible. Other DNA sequences in this sample translate to the same CDR3. This chain connects TRBV6-5 to TRBJ2-1; 10 nucleotides match TRBD2. This CDR3 is built from 16 residues. Germline CDR1 and CDR2: MNHEY and SVGAGI. J lost 6 bases, V lost 0 bases, and 5 bases had no gene match. The CDR3 DNA reads TGTGCCAGCAGTTACTCGACCAGCGGGGGGGCCAATGAGCAGTTCTTC. Its protein is CASSYSTSGGANEQFF.

The rearrangement uses TRBV10-3 and TRBJ2-2, with a weak D call TRBD2 (5 bases). Germline CDR1 ENHRY, CDR2 SYGVKD. This CDR3 spans 15 amino acids. V lost 5 bases and J lost 1, with 11 bases in between. CDR3 bases: TGTGCCATCAGTACAACAGCGGTGAACACCGGGGAGCTGTTTTTT. This sequence encodes CAISTTAVNTGELFF.

The rearrangement links TRBV6-5 to TRBJ1-2; D gene ambiguous. This CDR3 comprises 13 residues. Germline V gene lookup returns CDR1 MNHEY and CDR2 SVGAGI. V was pared by 2 bases and J by 2 bases, with 6 bases between. In nucleotides, the CDR3 is TGTGCCAGCAGTTACGGAGGAAACTATGGCTACACCTTC. Translating it yields CASSYGGNYGYTF.

The chain combines TRBV7-9 with TRBJ2-1; TRBD1 matches 11 bases. This CDR3 is built from 16 residues. The V gene's germline CDR1 is SEHNR and CDR2 FQNEAQ (reference sequence). Germline trimming cut 0 bases from V and 3 bases from J; bases unmatched to any gene: 1. The CDR3: CASSLAGTGGYNEQFF. In DNA, the CDR3 is TGTGCCAGCAGCTTAGCGGGGACAGGGGGCTACAATGAGCAGTTCTTC.

The chain carries TRBV6-8 and TRBJ1-5; D is undetermined. V lost 0 bases, J lost 6 bases, and 3 bases lay in between. This CDR3 contains 12 residues. CDR1 and CDR2 from the germline V gene are MNHGY and SAAAGT. CDR3 loop: CASSYSGQPQHF. CDR3 in DNA: TGTGCCAGCAGTTACTCGGGTCAGCCCCAGCATTTT.

The chain couples TRBV4-2 to TRBJ1-1; no definite D call. Germline V lookup: CDR1 LGHNA, CDR2 YNFKEQ. Deletions cut 3 bases from V and 8 bases from J, with 16 bases between. There are 14 residues in the CDR3. The chain's CDR3 is CASSQLPSTEEAFF. The CDR3 DNA reads TGTGCCAGCAGCCAGCTCCCCTCGACCGAGGAAGCTTTCTTT.

The chain uses TRBV7-6 and TRBJ1-2, with D perhaps matching TRBD1 (6 bases). CDR1 and CDR2 from the germline V gene are SGHVS and FNYEAQ. CDR3 length: 15 amino acids. The V and J ends lost 1 base and 5 bases respectively, with 14 bases between them. CDR3 residues: CASSLGGGAGYGYTF. CDR3 nucleotides: TGTGCCAGCAGCTTAGGTGGGGGGGCAGGGTATGGCTACACCTTC.

The V and J genes are TRBV20-1 and TRBJ1-1; 8 bases are shared with TRBD1. The CDR3 totals 11 residues. Trimming at V came to 6 bases and at J to 10 bases, leaving 7 bases not matched to a gene. Germline CDR1 is DFQATT and CDR2 is SNEGSKA (reference sequence). This chain's CDR3 is CSAPTGESAFF. Here the CDR3 DNA reads TGCAGTGCGCCGACAGGGGAGTCAGCTTTCTTT.

This clone showed up just a few times. This rearrangement joins TRBV7-6 to TRBJ2-6, with 9 bases lining up with TRBD1. Trimming cost V 2 bases and J 6 bases; bases outside gene matches: 2. The CDR3 has 15 residues. The germline V gene encodes CDR1 SGHVS and CDR2 FNYEAQ. The CDR3 DNA sequence: TGTGCCAGCAGCTTACAACAGGGGGCGGCCAACGTCCTGACTTTC. This gives the protein CASSLQQGAANVLTF.

The rearrangement uses TRBV11-3 and TRBJ2-7; D possibly corresponds to TRBD1 (6 bases). Looked up from germline, CDR1 is SGHNT and CDR2 is YENEEA. Trimming removed 5 bases at V and 5 bases at J, with 13 bases between. The CDR3 is 13 amino acids. This chain's CDR3 is CASSQTGIDEQYF. CDR3 coding DNA: TGTGCCAGCAGCCAAACAGGGATAGACGAGCAGTACTTC.

This clone was detected once. The J gene is TRBJ2-4, the V gene TRBV29-1, with 9 nucleotides matching TRBD2. J was trimmed by 8 bases and V by 6 bases; bases with no gene match: 17. The germline V gene has CDR1 SQVTM and CDR2 ANQGSEA. The CDR3 consists of 16 residues. CDR3 coding DNA: TGCAGCGTCAAGGGGGTAGCGGGGGCCCCGATAGACATTCAGTACTTC. The encoded protein is CSVKGVAGAPIDIQYF.

The count of this clone is one. The chain uses TRBV2 and TRBJ2-3; TRBD2 agrees at 8 bases. The trim removed 4 bases at V and 2 bases at J, leaving 11 bases unmatched. Per the germline V gene, CDR1 is SNHLY and CDR2 is FYNNEI. This CDR3 spans 17 amino acids. The CDR3 nucleotides read TGTGCCAGCAGTGGGGGCGGCGGGGGGCGTTACACAGATACGCAGTATTTT. Residues: CASSGGGGGRYTDTQYF.

The genes are TRBV27 and TRBJ2-7; TRBD1 matches at 11 bases. Trimming removed 3 bases from V and 3 bases from J; junction bases left unmatched: 1. Germline CDR1 reads MNHEY; CDR2 reads SMNVEV (reference sequence). The CDR3 runs to 14 residues. The chain's CDR3 is CASSFGTGGYEQYF. The CDR3 nucleotides are TGTGCCAGCAGTTTTGGGACAGGGGGCTACGAGCAGTACTTC.

Note on this clone: One end of the junction does not line up with germline, which may come from a read error. The rearrangement uses TRBV4-1 and TRBJ2-7, with a weak D call TRBD2 (6 bases). CDR1 and CDR2 from the germline V gene are MGHRA and YSYEKL. This CDR3 has 14 amino acids. The CDR3 DNA follows: TGTGCCAGCAGCTTGTCAGTTCGGGGGTCCGAGCAGTACTTC. Amino acid sequence: CASSLSVRGSEQYF.

The chain links TRBV5-1 to TRBJ2-5; D gene ambiguous. This CDR3 spans 14 amino acids. Germline V lookup: CDR1 SGHRS, CDR2 YFSETQ. The V end was cut by 0 bases, the J end by 3 bases, with 9 bases between. CDR3 amino acids: CASSLVGGEETQYF. CDR3 sequence (DNA): TGCGCCAGCAGCTTGGTTGGCGGCGAAGAGACCCAGTACTTC. The full variable domain, rest sourced from reference TRBV5-1 and TRBJ2-5, is KAGVTQTPRYLIKTRGQQVTLSCSPISGHRSVSWYQQTPGQGLQFLFEYFSETQRNKGNFPGRFSGRQFSNSRSEMNVSTLELGDSALYLCASSLVGGEETQYFGPGTRLLVL.

The table lists this clone with a few counts. The chain links TRBV7-2 to TRBJ2-7; 7 bases map to TRBD2. Germline loops: CDR1 SGHTA, CDR2 FQGNSA. V shed 10 bases, J shed 2 bases, and the junction held 8 bases outside the gene matches. This CDR3 has 13 amino acids. CDR3: CATGRSNTYEQYF. CDR3 coding DNA: TGTGCCACCGGGAGGTCTAACACCTACGAGCAGTACTTC.

This chain connects TRBV2 to TRBJ2-2; D is ambiguous. The CDR3 loop spans 16 amino acids. Trimming shortened V by 0 bases and J by 6 bases, and 14 bases separated the two germline ends. The V gene's germline CDR1 is SNHLY and CDR2 FYNNEI. CDR3 in amino acids: CASSEALGFGPGELFF. The CDR3 DNA sequence: TGTGCCAGCAGTGAAGCGTTAGGGTTTGGGCCCGGGGAGCTGTTTTTT.

For this clone: A much larger clone differs from this one at a single base, so this may be a read error. The chain links TRBV4-2 to TRBJ2-7; 7 positions match TRBD1. Germline CDR1 and CDR2: LGHNA and YNFKEQ. V lost 4 bases to trimming and J lost 2 bases; unmatched junction nucleotides: 8. The CDR3 covers 15 residues. The CDR3 bases are TGTGCCAGCAGCCTTTCAGGTCAGGGGGCCTACGAGCAGTACTTC. It encodes CASSLSGQGAYEQYF.

V gene TRBV6-1 combines with J gene TRBJ2-1; D remains ambiguous. Looked up from germline, CDR1 is MNHNS and CDR2 is SASEGT. Deletions cut 1 base from V and 4 bases from J, with 5 bases between. The CDR3 runs 13 residues. CDR3 sequence reads: CASSEVSYNEQFF. The CDR3 bases are TGTGCCAGCAGTGAAGTAAGTTACAATGAGCAGTTCTTC.

In its sample, this clone is large. This sequence joins TRBV4-1 and TRBJ2-7, with D tentatively TRBD1 or TRBD2 (5 bases each). CDR1 is MGHRA, CDR2 YSYEKL, per germline. This CDR3 has 14 amino acids. Trimming took 0 bases from V and 7 from J, leaving 13 bases between them. The CDR3: CASSQDNGAREQYF. The CDR3 DNA is TGCGCCAGCAGCCAAGATAACGGGGCGCGGGAGCAGTACTTC.

This clone was detected a few times. The chain couples TRBV11-3 to TRBJ1-1; no clear D gene. Trimming left V 3 bases short and J 4 bases short, with 12 bases between. The CDR3 loop spans 14 amino acids. Looked up from germline, CDR1 is SGHNT and CDR2 is YENEEA. CDR3 in DNA: TGTGCCAGCAGCTTGGGATCGGGTGTCACTGAAGCTTTCTTT. Residues: CASSLGSGVTEAFF.

The genes are TRBV19 and TRBJ1-1; 8 positions match TRBD1. V shed 6 bases and J 4 bases; nucleotides not matched to a gene: 7. Germline lookup yields CDR1 LNHDA and CDR2 SQIVND (reference sequence). CDR3 length: 14 amino acids. CDR3 protein: CASRLQGGITEAFF. As DNA, the CDR3 is TGTGCCAGTAGGCTACAGGGGGGGATCACTGAAGCTTTCTTT.

By sample fraction, this clone is large. The chain has TRBV7-9 and TRBJ2-1; D remains ambiguous. There are 16 residues in the CDR3. Germline CDR1 reads SEHNR; CDR2 reads FQNEAQ (reference sequence). V was pared by 5 bases and J by 7 bases, with 21 bases between. CDR3 nucleotide sequence: TGTGCCAGCAGCCGTCCCGGGCCTGCCCTTCAAAATGAGCAGTTCTTC. It is translated as CASSRPGPALQNEQFF.

This chain connects TRBV4-3 to TRBJ1-2, with TRBD1 as a possible D gene (5 bases). The CDR3 contains 13 residues. V dropped 4 bases and J dropped 4 bases, with 10 bases sitting between them. CDR1 and CDR2 from the germline V gene are LGHNA and YSLEER. The CDR3 loop reads CASSPWGFYGYTF. The DNA for the CDR3 is TGCGCCAGCAGCCCCTGGGGGTTCTATGGCTACACCTTC.